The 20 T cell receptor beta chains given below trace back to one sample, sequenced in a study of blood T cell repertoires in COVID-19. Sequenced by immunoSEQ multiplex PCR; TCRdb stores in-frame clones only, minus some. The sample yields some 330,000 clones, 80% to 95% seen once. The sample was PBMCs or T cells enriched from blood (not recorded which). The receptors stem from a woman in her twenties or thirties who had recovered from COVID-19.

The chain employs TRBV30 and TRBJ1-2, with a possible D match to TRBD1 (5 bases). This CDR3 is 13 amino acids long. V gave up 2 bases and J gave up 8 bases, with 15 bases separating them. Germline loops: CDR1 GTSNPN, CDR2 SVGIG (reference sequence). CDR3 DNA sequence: TGTGCCTGGAGTTCAGACAGCGTTGGGGGCTACACCTTC. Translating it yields CAWSSDSVGGYTF.

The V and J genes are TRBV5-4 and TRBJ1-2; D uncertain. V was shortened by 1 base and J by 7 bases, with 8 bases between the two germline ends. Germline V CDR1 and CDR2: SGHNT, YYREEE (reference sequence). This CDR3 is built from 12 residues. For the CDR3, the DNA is TGTGCCAGCAGCTTGCCACTAGGTGGCTACACCTTC. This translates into CASSLPLGGYTF.

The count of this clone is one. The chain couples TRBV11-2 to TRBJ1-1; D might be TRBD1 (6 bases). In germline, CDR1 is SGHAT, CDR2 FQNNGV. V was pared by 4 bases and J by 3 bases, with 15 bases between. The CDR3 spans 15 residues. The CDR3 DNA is TGTGCCAGCAGCTCGGGGGGCGCTAGGGACACTGAAGCTTTCTTT. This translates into CASSSGGARDTEAFF.

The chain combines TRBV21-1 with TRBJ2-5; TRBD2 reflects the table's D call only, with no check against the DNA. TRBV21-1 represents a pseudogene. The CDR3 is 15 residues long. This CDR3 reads CASSKGEAFQETQYF. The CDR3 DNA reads TGTGCCAGCAGCAAAGGTGAGGCCTTTCAAGAGACCCAGTACTTC.

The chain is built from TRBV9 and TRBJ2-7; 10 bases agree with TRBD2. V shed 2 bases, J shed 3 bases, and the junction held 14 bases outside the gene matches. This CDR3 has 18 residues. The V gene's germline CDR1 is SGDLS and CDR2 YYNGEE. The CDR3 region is CASSVSGWLAGANYEQYF. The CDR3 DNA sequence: TGTGCCAGCAGCGTCTCGGGTTGGCTAGCGGGGGCCAACTACGAGCAGTACTTC.

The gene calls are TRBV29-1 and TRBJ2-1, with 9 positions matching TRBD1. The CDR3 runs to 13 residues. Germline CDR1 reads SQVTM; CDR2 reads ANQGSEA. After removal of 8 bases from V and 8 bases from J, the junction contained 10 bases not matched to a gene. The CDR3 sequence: CSLNLQGAHEQFF. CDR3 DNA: TGCAGCCTAAATTTACAGGGGGCGCATGAGCAGTTCTTC.

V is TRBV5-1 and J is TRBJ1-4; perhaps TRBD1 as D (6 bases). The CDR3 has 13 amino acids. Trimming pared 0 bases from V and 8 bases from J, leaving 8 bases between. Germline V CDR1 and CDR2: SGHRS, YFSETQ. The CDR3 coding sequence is TGCGCCAGCAGCTTGGGACAGGAGGAAAAACTGTTTTTT. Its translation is CASSLGQEEKLFF.

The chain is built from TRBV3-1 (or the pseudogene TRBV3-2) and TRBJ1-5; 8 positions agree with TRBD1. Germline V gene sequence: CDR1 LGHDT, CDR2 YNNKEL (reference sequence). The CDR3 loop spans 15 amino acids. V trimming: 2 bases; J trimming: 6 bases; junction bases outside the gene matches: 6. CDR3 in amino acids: CASSQQGAVGQPQHF. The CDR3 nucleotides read TGTGCCAGCAGCCAACAGGGGGCGGTTGGTCAGCCCCAGCATTTT.

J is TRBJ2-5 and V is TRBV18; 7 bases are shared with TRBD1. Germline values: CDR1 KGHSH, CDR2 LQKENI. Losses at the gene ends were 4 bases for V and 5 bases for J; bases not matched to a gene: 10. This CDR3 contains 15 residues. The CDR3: CASSLDRVTRETQYF. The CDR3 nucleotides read TGTGCCAGCTCACTCGACAGGGTGACACGGGAGACCCAGTACTTC. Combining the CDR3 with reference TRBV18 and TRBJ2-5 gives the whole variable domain NAGVMQNPRHLVRRRGQEARLRCSPMKGHSHVYWYRQLPEEGLKFMVYLQKENIIDESGMPKERFSAEFPKEGPSILRIQQVVRGDSAAYFCASSLDRVTRETQYFGPGTRLLVL.

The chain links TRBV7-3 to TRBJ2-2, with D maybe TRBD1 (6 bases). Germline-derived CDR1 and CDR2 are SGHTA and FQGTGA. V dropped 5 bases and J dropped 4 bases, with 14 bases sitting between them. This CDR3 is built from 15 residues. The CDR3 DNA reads TGTGCCAGCAGCCAATCAGGGGATTCCACCGGGGAGCTGTTTTTT. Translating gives CASSQSGDSTGELFF.

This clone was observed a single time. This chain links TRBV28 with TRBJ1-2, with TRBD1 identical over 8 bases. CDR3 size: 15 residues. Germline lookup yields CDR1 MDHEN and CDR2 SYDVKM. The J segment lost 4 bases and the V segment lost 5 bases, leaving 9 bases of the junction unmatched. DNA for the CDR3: TGTGCCAGCAGTGAACAGGGGGGGAGAGTCTATGGCTACACCTTC. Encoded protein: CASSEQGGRVYGYTF.

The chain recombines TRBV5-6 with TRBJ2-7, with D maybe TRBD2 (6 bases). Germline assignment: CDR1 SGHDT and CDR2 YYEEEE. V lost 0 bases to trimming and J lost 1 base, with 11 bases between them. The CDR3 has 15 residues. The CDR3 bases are TGTGCCAGCAGCTTGGCGGCTAGCGCGTCCTACGAGCAGTACTTC. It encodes CASSLAASASYEQYF. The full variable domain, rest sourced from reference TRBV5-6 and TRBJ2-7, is DAGVTQSPTHLIKTRGQQVTLRCSPKSGHDTVSWYQQALGQGPQFIFQYYEEEERQRGNFPDRFSGHQFPNYSSELNVNALLLGDSALYLCASSLAASASYEQYFGPGTRLTVT.

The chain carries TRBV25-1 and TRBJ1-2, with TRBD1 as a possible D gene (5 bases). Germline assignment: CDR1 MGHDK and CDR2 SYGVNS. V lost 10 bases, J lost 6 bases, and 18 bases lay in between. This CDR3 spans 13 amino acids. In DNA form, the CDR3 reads TGTGCCACCGAAGGTCAGGGCGCACATGGCTACACCTTC. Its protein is CATEGQGAHGYTF.

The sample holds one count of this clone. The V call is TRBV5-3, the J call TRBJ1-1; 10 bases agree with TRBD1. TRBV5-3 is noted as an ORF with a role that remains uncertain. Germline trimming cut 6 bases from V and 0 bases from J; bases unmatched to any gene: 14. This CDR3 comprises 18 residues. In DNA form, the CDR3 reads TGTGCCAGAACCGGCGGGGACAGGGGAACAAAAATGAACACTGAAGCTTTCTTT. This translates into CARTGGDRGTKMNTEAFF.

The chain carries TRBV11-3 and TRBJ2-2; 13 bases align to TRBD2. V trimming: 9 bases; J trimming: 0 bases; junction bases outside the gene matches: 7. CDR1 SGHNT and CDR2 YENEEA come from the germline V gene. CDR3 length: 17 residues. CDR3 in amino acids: CASTPGTSGANTGELFF. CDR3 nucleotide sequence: TGTGCCAGTACTCCCGGGACTAGCGGGGCGAACACCGGGGAGCTGTTTTTT.

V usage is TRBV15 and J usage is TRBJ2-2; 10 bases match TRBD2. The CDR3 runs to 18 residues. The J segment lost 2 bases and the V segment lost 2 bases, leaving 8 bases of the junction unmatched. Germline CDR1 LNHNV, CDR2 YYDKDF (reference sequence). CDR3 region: CATSRNSGGTSNTGELFF. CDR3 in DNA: TGTGCCACCAGCAGAAATAGCGGGGGGACATCAAACACCGGGGAGCTGTTTTTT. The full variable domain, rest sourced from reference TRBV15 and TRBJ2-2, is DAMVIQNPRYQVTQFGKPVTLSCSQTLNHNVMYWYQQKSSQAPKLLFHYYDKDFNNEADTPDNFQSRRPNTSFCFLDIRSPGLGDTAMYLCATSRNSGGTSNTGELFFGEGSRLTVL.

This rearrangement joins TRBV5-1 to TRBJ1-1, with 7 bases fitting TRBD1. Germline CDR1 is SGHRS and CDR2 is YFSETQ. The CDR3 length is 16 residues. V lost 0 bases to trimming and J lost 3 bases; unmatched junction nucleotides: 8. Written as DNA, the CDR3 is TGCGCCAGCAGCTTGGAATCCCACAGGGGCTACACTGAAGCTTTCTTT. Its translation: CASSLESHRGYTEAFF.

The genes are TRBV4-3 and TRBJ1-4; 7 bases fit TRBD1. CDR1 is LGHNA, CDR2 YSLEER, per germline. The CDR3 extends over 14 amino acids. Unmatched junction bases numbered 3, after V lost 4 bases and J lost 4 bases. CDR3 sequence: CASSLGQFNEKLFF. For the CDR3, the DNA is TGCGCCAGCAGCCTGGGACAGTTTAATGAAAAACTGTTTTTT.

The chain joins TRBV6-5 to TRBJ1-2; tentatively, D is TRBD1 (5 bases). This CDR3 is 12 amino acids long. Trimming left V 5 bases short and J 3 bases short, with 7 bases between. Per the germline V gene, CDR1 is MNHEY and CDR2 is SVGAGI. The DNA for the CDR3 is TGTGCCAGCAGTCCCAGGGACTATGGCTACACCTTC. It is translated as CASSPRDYGYTF.

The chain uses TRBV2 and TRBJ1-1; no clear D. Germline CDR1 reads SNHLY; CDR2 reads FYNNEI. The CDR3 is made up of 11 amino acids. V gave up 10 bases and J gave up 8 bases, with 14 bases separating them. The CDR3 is CATSEGREAFF. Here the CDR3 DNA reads TGTGCCACCTCTGAGGGCAGAGAAGCTTTCTTT.